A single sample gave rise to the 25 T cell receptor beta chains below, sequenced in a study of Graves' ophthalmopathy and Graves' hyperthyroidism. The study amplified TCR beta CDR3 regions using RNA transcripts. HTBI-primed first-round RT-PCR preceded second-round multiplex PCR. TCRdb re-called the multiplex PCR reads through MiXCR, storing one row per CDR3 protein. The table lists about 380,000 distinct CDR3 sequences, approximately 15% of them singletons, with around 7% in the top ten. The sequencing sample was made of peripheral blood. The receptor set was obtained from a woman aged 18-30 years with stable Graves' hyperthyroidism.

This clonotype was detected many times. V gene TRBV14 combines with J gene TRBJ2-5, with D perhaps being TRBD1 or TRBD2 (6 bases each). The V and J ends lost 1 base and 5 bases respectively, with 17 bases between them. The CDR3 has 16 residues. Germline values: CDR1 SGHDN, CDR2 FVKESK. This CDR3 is CASSQVFRGRRETQYF. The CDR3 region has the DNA TGTGCCAGCAGCCAAGTGTTCCGGGGGCGCCGGGAGACCCAGTACTTC. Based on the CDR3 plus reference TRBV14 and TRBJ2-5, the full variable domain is EAGVTQFPSHSVIEKGQTVTLRCDPISGHDNLYWYRRVMGKEIKFLLHFVKESKQDESGMPNNRFLAERTGGTYSTLKVQPAELEDSGVYFCASSQVFRGRRETQYFGPGTRLLVL.

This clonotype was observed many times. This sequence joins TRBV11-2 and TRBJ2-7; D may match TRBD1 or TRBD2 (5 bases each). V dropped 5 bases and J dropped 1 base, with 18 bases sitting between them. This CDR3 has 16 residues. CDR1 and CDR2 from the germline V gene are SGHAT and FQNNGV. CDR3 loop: CASSPGGGRRSYEQYF. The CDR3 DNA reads TGTGCCAGCAGCCCCGGTGGGGGAAGAAGGTCCTACGAGCAGTACTTC.

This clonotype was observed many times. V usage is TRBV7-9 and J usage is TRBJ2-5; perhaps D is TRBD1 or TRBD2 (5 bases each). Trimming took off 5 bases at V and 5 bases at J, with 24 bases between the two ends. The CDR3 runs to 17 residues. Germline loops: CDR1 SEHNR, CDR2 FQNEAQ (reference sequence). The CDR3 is CASSRRRGPPKHETQYF. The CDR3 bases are TGTGCCAGCAGCCGCCGTCGGGGCCCGCCTAAGCACGAGACCCAGTACTTC.

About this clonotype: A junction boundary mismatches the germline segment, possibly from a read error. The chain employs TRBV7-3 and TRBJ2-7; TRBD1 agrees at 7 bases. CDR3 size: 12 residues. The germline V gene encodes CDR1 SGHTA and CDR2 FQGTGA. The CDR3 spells CASSYRPGQNDF. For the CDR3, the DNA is TGTGCCAGCAGCTACCGTCCGGGACAGAATGACTTC.

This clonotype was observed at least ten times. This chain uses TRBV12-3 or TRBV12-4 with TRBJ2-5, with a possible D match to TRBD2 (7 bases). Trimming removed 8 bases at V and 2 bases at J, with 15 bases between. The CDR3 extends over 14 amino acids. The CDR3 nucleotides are TGTGCCAGCCGGGGGGCCTACTTTCAAGAGACCCAGTACTTC. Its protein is CASRGAYFQETQYF.

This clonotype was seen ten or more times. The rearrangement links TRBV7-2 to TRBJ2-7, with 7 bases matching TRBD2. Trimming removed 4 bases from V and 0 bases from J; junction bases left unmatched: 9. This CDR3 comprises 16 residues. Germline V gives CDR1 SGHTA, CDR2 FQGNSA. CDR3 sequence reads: CASSSSSGGTSYEQYF. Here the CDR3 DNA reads TGTGCCAGCAGCTCTTCTAGCGGTGGAACCTCCTACGAGCAGTACTTC.

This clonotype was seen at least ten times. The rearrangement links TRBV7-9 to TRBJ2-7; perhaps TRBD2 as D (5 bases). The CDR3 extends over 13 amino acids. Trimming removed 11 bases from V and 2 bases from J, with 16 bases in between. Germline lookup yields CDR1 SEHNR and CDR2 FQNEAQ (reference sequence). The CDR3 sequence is CASEGDGPYEQYF. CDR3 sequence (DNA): TGTGCCTCTGAGGGTGACGGTCCCTACGAGCAGTACTTC.

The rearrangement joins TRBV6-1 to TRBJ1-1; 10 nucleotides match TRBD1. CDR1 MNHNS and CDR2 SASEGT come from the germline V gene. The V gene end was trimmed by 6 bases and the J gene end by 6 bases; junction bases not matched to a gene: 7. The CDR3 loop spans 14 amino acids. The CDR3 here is CASSRDRGQAEAFF. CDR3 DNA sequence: TGTGCCAGCAGCCGTGACAGGGGGCAGGCTGAAGCTTTCTTT.

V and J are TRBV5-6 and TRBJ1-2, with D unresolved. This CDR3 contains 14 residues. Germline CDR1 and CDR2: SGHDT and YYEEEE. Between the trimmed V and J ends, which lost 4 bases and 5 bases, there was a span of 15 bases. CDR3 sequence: CASSPQAGRYGYTF. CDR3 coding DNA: TGTGCCAGCAGCCCCCAGGCTGGGCGGTATGGCTACACCTTC. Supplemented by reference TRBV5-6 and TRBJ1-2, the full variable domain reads DAGVTQSPTHLIKTRGQQVTLRCSPKSGHDTVSWYQQALGQGPQFIFQYYEEEERQRGNFPDRFSGHQFPNYSSELNVNALLLGDSALYLCASSPQAGRYGYTFGSGTRLTVV.

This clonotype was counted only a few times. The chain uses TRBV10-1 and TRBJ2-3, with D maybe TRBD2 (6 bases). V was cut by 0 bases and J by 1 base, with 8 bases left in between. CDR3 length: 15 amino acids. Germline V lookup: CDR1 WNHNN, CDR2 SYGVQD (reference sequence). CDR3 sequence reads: CASSESAGRTDTQYF. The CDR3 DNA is TGCGCCAGCAGTGAGTCGGCGGGGCGCACAGATACGCAGTATTTT.

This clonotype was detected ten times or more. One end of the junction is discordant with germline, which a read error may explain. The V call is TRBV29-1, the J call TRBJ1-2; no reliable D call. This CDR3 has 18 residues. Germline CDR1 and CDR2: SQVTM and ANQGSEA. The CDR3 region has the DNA TGCAACGTTGAAGAAGGGCCCGGATACCACAGCTCTAACTATGGCTACACCTTC. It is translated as CNVEEGPGYHSSNYGYTF.

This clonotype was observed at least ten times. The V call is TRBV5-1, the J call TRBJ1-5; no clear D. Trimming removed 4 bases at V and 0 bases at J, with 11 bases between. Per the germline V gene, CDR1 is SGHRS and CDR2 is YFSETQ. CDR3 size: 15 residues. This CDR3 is CASSDDGHSNQPQHF. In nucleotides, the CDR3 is TGCGCCAGCAGCGACGACGGTCATAGCAATCAGCCCCAGCATTTT.

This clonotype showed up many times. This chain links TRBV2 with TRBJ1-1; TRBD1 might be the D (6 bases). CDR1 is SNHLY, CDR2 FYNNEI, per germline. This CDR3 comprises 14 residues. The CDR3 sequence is CVSEEGVPHTEAFF. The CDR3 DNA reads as TGTGTCTCCGAGGAGGGGGTTCCGCACACTGAAGCTTTCTTT.

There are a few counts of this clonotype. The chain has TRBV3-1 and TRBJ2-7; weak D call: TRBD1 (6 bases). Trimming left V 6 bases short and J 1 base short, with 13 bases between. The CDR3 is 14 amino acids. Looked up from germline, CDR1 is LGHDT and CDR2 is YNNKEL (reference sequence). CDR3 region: CASRDTGSSYEQYF. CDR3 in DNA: TGTGCCAGCAGGGACACAGGGTCATCCTACGAGCAGTACTTC.

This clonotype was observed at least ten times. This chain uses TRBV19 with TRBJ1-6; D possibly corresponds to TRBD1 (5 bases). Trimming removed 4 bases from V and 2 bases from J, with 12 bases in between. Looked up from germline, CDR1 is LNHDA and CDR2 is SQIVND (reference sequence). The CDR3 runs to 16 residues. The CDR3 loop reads CASSTPEGTYNSPLHF. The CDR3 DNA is TGTGCCAGTAGTACCCCCGAGGGGACCTATAATTCACCCCTCCACTTT.

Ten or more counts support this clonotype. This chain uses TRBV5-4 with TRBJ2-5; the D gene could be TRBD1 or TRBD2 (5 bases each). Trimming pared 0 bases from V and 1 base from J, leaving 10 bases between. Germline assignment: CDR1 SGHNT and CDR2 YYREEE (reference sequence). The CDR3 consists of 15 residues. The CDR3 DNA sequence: TGTGCCAGCAGCTTGGATGGTGGGGGCCAAGAGACCCAGTACTTC. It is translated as CASSLDGGGQETQYF.

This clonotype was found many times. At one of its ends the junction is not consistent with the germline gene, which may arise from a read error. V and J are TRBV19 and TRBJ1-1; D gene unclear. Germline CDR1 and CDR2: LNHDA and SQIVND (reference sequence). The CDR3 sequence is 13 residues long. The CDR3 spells CASTPSTTTAAFF. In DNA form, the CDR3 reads TGTGCCAGTACCCCTAGCACCACCACTGCAGCTTTCTTT.

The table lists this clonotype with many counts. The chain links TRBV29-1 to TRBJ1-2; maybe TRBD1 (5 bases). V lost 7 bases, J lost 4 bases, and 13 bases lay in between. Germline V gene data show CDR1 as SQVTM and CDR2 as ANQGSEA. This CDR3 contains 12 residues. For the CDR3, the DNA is TGCAGCGCCGCTCGGGGGGTCTATGGCTACACCTTC. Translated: CSAARGVYGYTF.

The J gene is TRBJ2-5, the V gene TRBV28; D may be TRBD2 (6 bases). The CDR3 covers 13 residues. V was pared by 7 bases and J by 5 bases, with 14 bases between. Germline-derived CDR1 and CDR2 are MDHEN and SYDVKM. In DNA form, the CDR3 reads TGTGCCAGCACCAGATGGGGGGTGGAGACCCAGTACTTC. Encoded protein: CASTRWGVETQYF.

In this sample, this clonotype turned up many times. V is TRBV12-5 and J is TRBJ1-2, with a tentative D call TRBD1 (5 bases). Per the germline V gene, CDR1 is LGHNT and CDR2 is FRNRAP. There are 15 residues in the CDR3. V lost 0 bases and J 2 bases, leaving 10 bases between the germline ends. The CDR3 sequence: CASGLVGGENYGYTF. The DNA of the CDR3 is TGTGCTAGTGGTTTGGTAGGAGGGGAGAACTATGGCTACACCTTC.

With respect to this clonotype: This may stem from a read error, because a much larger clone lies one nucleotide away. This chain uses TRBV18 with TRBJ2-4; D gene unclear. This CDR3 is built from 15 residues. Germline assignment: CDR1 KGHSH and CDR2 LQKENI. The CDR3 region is CASSPPAQAKNIKYF. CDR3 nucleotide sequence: TGTGCCAGCTCACCACCGGCCCAAGCCAAAAACATTAAGTACTTC.

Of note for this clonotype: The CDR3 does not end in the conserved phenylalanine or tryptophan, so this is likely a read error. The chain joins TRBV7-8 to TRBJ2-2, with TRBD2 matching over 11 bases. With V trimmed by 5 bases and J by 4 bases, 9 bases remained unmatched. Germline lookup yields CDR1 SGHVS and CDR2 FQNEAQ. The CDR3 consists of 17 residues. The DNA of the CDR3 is TGTGCCAGCAGCCTCCGACTAGCGGGGATGAGCACCGGGGAGCTGTTTTTG. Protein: CASSLRLAGMSTGELFL.

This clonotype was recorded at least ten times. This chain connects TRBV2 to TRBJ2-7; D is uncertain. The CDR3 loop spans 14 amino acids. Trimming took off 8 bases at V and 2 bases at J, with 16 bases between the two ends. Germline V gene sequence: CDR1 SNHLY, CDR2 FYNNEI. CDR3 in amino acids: CASRRVLRPYEQYF. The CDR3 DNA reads TGTGCCAGCCGTCGGGTTCTACGGCCCTACGAGCAGTACTTC. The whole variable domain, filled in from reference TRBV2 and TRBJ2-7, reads EPEVTQTPSHQVTQMGQEVILRCVPISNHLYFYWYRQILGQKVEFLVSFYNNEISEKSEIFDDQFSVERPDGSNFTLKIRSTKLEDSAMYFCASRRVLRPYEQYFGPGTRLTVT.

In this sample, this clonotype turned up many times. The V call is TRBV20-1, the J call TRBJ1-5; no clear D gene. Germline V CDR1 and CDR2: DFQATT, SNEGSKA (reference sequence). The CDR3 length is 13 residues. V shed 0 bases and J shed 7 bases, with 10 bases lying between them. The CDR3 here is CSARDRVEQPQHF. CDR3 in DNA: TGCAGTGCTAGAGATCGGGTTGAGCAGCCCCAGCATTTT.

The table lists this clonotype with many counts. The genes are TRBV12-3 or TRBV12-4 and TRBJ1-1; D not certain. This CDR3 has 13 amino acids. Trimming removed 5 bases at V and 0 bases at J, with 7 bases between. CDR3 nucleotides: TGTGCCAGCAGTATCATAGTGAACACTGAAGCTTTCTTT. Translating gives CASSIIVNTEAFF.